This T cell receptor (beta chain) stems from a study of beta chain features in type 1 diabetes. Whole-study results and caveats: Researchers reported that naive, central memory and Treg TCRB repertoires appeared more similar in patients than in healthy donors. Shortening of TCRB CDR3s, moderate but significant, appeared in all four CD4+ subsets of Type 1 diabetes patients.

In its sample, this clone was seen a few times. What it recognizes is unknown. On average, the one heparinised blood draw given by each donor was approximately 120 mL. Expressed TCRB transcripts were sequenced, since all the RNA that had been isolated was reverse transcribed. Clones were read by immunoSEQ multiplex PCR, and TCRdb kept only the in-frame ones, dropping some. The table includes about 230,000 clones, under 20% detected once. Trimming took 6 bases from V and 5 from J; bases not matched to a gene: 10. Germline CDR1 reads ENHRY; CDR2 reads SYGVKD. The CDR3 loop spans 15 amino acids. The rearrangement joins TRBV10-3 to TRBJ2-5; 9 bases align to TRBD1. The source material was naive CD4+ T cells from blood. This receptor was obtained from a man younger than 40 with type 1 diabetes. The CDR3 coding sequence is TGTGCCATCAGCCCATCGGACAGGGGAGAGGAGACCCAGTACTTC. Its protein is CAISPSDRGEETQYF.